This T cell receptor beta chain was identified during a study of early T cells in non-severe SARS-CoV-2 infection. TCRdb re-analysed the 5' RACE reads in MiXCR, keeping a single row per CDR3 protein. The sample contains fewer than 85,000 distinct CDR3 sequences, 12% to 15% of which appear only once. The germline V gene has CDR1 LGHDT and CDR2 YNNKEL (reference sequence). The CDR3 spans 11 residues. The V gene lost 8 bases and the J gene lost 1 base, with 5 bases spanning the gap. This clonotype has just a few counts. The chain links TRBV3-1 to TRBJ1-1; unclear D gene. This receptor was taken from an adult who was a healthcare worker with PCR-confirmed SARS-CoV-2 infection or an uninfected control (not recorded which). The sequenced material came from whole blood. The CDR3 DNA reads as TGTGCCAGCGGTTCGAACACTGAAGCTTTCTTT. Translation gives CASGSNTEAFF.